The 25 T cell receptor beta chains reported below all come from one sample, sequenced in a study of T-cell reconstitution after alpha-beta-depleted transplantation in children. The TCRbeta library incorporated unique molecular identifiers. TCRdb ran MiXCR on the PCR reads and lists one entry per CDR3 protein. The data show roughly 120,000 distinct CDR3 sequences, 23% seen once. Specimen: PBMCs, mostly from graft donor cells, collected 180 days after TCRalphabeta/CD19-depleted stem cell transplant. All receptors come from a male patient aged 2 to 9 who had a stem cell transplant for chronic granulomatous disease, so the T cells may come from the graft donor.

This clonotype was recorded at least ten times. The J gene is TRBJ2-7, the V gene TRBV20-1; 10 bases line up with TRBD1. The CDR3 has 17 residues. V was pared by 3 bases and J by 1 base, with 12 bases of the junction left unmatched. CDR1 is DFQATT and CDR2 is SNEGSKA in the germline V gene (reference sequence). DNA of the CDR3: TGCAGTGCTAGGGGGTCCCCGGGGACAGGGGTTTCCTACGAGCAGTACTTC. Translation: CSARGSPGTGVSYEQYF.

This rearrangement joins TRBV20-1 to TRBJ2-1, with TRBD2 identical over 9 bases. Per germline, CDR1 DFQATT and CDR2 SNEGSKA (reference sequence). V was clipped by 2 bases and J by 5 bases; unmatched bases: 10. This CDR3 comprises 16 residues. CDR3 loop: CSARSLAGGPNNEQFF. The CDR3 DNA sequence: TGCAGTGCTAGAAGTTTGGCGGGAGGGCCCAACAATGAGCAGTTCTTC.

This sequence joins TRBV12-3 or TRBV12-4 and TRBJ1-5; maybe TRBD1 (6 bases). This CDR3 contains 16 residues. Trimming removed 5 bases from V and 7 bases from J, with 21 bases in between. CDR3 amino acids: CASSLTGKGMGQPQHF. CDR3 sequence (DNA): TGTGCCAGCAGTCTCACAGGGAAGGGTATGGGGCAGCCCCAGCATTTT.

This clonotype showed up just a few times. CDR3 protein: CSARGGAGELFF. CDR3 sequence (DNA): TGCAGTGCTAGAGGGGGTGCCGGGGAGCTGTTTTTT. This sequence joins TRBV20-1 and TRBJ2-2; no definite D call. The CDR3 consists of 12 residues. In germline, CDR1 is DFQATT, CDR2 SNEGSKA (reference sequence). Trimming removed 1 base from V and 6 bases from J, with 6 bases in between.

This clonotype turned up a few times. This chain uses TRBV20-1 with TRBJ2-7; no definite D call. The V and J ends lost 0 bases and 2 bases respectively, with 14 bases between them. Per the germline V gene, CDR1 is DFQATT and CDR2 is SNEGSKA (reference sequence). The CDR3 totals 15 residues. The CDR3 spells CSARDGVARPYEQYF. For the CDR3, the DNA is TGCAGTGCTAGAGATGGGGTTGCCAGACCCTACGAGCAGTACTTC.

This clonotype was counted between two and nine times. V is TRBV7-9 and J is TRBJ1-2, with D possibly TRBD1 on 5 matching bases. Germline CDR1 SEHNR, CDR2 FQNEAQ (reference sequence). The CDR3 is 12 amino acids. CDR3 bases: TGTCTGTCCGGGACGGACCCATATGGCTACACCTTC. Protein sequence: CLSGTDPYGYTF.

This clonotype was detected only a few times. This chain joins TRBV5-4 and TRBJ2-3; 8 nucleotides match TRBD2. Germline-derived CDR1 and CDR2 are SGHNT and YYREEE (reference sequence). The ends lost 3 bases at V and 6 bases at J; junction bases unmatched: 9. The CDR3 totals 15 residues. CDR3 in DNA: TGTGCCAGCAGCTCGACTCGCGGGGGGACGGATACGCAGTATTTT. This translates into CASSSTRGGTDTQYF.

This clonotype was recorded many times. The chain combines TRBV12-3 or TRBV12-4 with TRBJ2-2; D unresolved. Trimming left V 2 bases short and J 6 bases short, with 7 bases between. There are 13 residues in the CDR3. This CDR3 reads CASSLNNPGELFF. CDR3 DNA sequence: TGTGCCAGCAGTTTAAACAACCCCGGGGAGCTGTTTTTT.

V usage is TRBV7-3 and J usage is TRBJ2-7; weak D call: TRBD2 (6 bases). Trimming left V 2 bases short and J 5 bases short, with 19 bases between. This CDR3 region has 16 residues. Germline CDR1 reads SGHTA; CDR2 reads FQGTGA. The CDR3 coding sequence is TGTGCCAGCAGCTTAGCCCCGGGGGTTAGGATCCACGAGCAGTACTTC. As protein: CASSLAPGVRIHEQYF. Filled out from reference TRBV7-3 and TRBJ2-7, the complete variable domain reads GAGVSQTPSNKVTEKGKYVELRCDPISGHTALYWYRQSLGQGPEFLIYFQGTGAADDSGLPNDRFFAVRPEGSVSTLKIQRTERGDSAVYLCASSLAPGVRIHEQYFGPGTRLTVT.

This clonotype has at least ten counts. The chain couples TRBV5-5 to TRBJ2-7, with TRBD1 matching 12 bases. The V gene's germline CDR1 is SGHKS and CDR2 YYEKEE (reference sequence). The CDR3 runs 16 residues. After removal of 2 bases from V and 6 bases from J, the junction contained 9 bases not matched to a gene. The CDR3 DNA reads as TGTGCCAGCAGCTTCGGGACAGGGGGCGGTAACGGCGAGCAGTACTTC. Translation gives CASSFGTGGGNGEQYF.

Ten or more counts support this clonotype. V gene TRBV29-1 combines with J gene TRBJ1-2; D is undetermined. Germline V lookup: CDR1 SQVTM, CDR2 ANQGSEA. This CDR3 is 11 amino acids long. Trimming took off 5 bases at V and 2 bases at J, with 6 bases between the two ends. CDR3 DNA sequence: TGCAGCGTTAGCGGGAACTATGGCTACACCTTC. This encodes CSVSGNYGYTF.

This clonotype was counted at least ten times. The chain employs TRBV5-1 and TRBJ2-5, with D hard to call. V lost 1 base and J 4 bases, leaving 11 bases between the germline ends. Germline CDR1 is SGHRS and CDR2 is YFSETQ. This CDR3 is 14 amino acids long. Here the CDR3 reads CASSLTRFLETQYF. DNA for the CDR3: TGCGCCAGCAGCTTGACCAGGTTTCTAGAGACCCAGTACTTC.

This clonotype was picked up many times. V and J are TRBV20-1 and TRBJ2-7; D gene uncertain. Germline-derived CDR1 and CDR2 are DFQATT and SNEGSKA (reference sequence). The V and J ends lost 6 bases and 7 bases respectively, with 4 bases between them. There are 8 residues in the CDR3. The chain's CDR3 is CSADEQYF. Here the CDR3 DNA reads TGCAGTGCAGATGAGCAGTACTTC.

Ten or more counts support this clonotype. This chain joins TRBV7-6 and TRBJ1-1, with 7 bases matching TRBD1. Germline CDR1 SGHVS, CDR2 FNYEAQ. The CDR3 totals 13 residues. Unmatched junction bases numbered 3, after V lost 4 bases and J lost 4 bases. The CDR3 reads CASSSDRATEAFF. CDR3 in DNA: TGTGCCAGCAGCTCAGACAGGGCCACTGAAGCTTTCTTT.

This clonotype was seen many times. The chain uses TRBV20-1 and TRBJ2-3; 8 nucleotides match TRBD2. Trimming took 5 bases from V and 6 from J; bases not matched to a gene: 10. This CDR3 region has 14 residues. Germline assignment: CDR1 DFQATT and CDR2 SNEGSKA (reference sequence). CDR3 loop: CSAQTGREWDTQYF. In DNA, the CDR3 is TGCAGTGCTCAGACCGGGAGGGAGTGGGATACGCAGTATTTT.

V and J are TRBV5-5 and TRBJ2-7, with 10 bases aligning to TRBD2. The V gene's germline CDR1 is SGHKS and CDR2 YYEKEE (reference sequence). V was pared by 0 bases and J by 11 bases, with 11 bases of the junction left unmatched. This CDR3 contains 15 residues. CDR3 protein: CASSLAEASGGRKYF. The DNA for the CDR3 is TGTGCCAGCAGCTTGGCAGAGGCTAGCGGGGGAAGAAAGTACTTC. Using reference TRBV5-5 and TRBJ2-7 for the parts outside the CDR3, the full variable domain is DAGVTQSPTHLIKTRGQQVTLRCSPISGHKSVSWYQQVLGQGPQFIFQYYEKEERGRGNFPDRFSARQFPNYSSELNVNALLLGDSALYLCASSLAEASGGRKYFGPGTRLTVT.

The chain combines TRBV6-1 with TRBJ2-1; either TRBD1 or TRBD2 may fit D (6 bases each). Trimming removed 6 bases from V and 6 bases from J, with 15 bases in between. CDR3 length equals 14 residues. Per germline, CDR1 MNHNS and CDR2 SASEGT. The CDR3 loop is CASRGGFLGNEQFF. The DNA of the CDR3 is TGTGCCAGCAGAGGGGGGTTTTTGGGCAATGAGCAGTTCTTC.

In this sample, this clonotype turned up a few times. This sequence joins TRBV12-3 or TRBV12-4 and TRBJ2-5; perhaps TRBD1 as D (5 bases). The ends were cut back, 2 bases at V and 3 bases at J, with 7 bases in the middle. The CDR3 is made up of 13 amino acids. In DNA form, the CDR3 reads TGTGCCAGCAGTTTAAACAGGAAAGAGACCCAGTACTTC. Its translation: CASSLNRKETQYF.

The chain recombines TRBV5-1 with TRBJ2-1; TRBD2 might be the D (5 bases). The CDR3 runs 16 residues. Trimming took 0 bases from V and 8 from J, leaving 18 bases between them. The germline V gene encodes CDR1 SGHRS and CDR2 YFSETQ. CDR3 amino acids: CASSLGLAFLTDEQFF. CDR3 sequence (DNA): TGCGCCAGCAGCTTGGGCCTAGCTTTCCTCACGGATGAGCAGTTCTTC. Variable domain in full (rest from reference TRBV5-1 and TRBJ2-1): KAGVTQTPRYLIKTRGQQVTLSCSPISGHRSVSWYQQTPGQGLQFLFEYFSETQRNKGNFPGRFSGRQFSNSRSEMNVSTLELGDSALYLCASSLGLAFLTDEQFFGPGTRLTVL.

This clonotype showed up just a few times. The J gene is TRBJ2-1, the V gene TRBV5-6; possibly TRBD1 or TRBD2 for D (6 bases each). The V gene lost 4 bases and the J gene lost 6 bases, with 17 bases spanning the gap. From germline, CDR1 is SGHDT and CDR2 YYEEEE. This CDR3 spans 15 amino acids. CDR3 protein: CASSRPGAPFNEQFF. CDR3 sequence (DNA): TGTGCCAGCAGCAGACCGGGGGCTCCCTTCAATGAGCAGTTCTTC.

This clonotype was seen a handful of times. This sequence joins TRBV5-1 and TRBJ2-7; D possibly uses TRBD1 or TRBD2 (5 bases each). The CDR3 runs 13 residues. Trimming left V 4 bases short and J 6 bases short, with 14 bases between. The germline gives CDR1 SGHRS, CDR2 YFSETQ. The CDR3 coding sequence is TGCGCCAGCAGCCCACTCAGGGAGCTCGAGCAGTACTTC. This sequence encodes CASSPLRELEQYF.

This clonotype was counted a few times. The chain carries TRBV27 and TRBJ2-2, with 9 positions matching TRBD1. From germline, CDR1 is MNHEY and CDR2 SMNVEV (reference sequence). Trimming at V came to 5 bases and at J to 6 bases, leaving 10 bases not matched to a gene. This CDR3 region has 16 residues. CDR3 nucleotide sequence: TGTGCCAGCAGTCAACCCGGGACAGGGAGCGCCGGGGAGCTGTTTTTT. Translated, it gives CASSQPGTGSAGELFF.

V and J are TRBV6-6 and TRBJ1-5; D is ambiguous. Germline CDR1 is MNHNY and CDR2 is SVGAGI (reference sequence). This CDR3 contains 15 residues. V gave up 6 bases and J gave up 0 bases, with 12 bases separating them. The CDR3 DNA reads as TGTGCCAGCAGCCGCTCTAGAGATAGCAATCAGCCCCAGCATTTT. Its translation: CASSRSRDSNQPQHF.

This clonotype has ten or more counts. DNA of the CDR3: TGTGCCAGCAGTCTTCGGCGCAACTATGGCTACACCTTC. Its translation: CASSLRRNYGYTF. The chain carries TRBV5-6 and TRBJ1-2; no reliable D call. The V gene lost 5 bases and the J gene lost 2 bases, with 10 bases spanning the gap. CDR3 length: 13 residues. Germline-derived CDR1 and CDR2 are SGHDT and YYEEEE.

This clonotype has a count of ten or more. In DNA form, the CDR3 reads TGTGCCAGCAGCGCGACAGGGGGCAGGGATACGCAGTATTTT. It translates to CASSATGGRDTQYF. The chain couples TRBV7-6 to TRBJ2-3; 10 nucleotides agree with TRBD1. Germline CDR1 reads SGHVS; CDR2 reads FNYEAQ. V was clipped by 5 bases and J by 6 bases; unmatched bases: 5. This CDR3 has 14 amino acids.